This entry describes one T cell receptor (beta chain). The data stem from a study of T cell changes during pregnancy in multiple sclerosis. V shed 5 bases, J shed 3 bases, and the junction held 14 bases outside the gene matches. CDR3 length equals 17 residues. Per germline, CDR1 LNHDA and CDR2 SQIVND (reference sequence). The protocol was immunoSEQ multiplex PCR, while the TCRdb copy is restricted to in-frame clones and leaves out a portion. This sample yields tens of thousands of clones, of which roughly 88% are seen a single time; 1.5% to 2% belongs to the top ten. The sequencing here drew on peripheral blood, taken in the first trimester of pregnancy. The TCR comes from a female donor with multiple sclerosis, enrolled in a pregnancy study. V gene TRBV19 combines with J gene TRBJ1-1; 8 bases map to TRBD1. The CDR3 DNA sequence: TGTGCCAGTAGTGACCCCCGAGACAGGGGTTCGGACACTGAAGCTTTCTTT. It yields the protein CASSDPRDRGSDTEAFF.